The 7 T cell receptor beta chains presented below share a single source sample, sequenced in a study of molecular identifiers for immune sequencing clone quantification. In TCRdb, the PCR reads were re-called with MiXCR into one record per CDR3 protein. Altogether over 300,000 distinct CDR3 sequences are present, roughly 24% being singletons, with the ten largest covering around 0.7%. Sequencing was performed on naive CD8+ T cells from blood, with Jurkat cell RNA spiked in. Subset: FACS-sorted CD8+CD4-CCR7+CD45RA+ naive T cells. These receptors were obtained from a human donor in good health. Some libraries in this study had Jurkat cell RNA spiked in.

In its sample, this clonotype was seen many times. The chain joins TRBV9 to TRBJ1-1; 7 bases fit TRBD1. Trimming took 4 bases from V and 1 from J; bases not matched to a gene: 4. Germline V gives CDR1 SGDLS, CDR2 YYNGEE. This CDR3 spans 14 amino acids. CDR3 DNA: TGTGCCAGCAGCTTAGACAGGGCGAACACTGAAGCTTTCTTT. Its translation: CASSLDRANTEAFF. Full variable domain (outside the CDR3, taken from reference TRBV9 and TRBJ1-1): DSGVTQTPKHLITATGQRVTLRCSPRSGDLSVYWYQQSLDQGLQFLIQYYNGEERAKGNILERFSAQQFPDLHSELNLSSLELGDSALYFCASSLDRANTEAFFGQGTRLTVV.

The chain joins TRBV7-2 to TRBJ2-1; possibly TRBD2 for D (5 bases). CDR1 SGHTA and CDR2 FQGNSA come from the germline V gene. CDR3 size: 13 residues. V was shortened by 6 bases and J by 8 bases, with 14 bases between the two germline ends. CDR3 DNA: TGTGCCAGCAGTGCCCTAGGAGGCGATGAGCAGTTCTTC. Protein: CASSALGGDEQFF.

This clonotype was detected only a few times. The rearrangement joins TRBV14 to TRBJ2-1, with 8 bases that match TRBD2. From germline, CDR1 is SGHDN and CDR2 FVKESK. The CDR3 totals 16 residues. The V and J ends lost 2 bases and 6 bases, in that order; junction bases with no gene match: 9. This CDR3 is CASSQTLLAVGNEQFF. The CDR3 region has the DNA TGTGCCAGCAGCCAAACTCTACTAGCGGTCGGCAATGAGCAGTTCTTC.

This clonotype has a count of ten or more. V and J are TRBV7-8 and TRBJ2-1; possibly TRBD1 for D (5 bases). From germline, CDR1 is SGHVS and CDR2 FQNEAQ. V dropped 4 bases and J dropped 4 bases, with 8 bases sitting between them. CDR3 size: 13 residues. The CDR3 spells CASSSDNYNEQFF. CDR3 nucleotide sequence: TGTGCCAGCAGCTCGGACAATTACAATGAGCAGTTCTTC.

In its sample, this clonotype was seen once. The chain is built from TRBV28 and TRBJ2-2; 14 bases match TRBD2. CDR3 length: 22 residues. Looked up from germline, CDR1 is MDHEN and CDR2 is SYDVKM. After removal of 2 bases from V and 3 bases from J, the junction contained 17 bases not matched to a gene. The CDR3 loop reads CASSLDPTSGRAFGVDTGELFF. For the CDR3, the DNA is TGTGCCAGCAGTTTAGACCCGACTAGCGGGAGGGCCTTCGGAGTGGACACCGGGGAGCTGTTTTTT.

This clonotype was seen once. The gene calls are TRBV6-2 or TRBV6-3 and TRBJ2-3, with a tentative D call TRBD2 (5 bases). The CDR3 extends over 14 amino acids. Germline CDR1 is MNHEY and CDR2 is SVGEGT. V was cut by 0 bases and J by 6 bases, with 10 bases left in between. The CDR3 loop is CASSYSASSDTQYF. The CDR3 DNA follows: TGTGCCAGCAGTTACTCGGCTAGCTCGGATACGCAGTATTTT.

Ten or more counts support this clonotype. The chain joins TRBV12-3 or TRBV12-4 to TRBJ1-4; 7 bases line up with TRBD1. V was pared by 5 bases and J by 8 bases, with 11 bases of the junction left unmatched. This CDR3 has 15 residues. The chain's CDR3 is CASSLTTGRREKLFF. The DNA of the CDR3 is TGTGCCAGCAGTCTCACGACAGGGCGGAGAGAAAAACTGTTTTTT.